The clone carrying this T cell receptor (beta chain) was recorded many times. What it binds is unknown. The sample comes from a study of regulatory T cells in long-lasting Graves disease. Study-level points and caveats: TRBV28, TRBJ1-2 and TRBJ2-5 were segments that persistent disease favored.

Time point given: newly diagnosed GD, antithyroid drugs for less than 3 months. PBMC-derived RNA was used for the TCR library. Building the TCR beta libraries relied on iRepertoire HTBI primers, and CDR3 regions underwent Arm-PCR. TCRdb ran MiXCR on the multiplex PCR reads and lists one entry per CDR3 protein. The data show approximately 400,000 distinct CDR3 sequences, with approximately 15% seen just once and about 8% held by the top ten. CDR3 length: 12 amino acids. The V and J ends lost 6 bases and 2 bases, in that order; junction bases with no gene match: 2. Germline lookup yields CDR1 DFQATT and CDR2 SNEGSKA (reference sequence). The same sample was also studied in work on T cells in Graves' hyperthyroidism and ophthalmopathy. This second report adds: In the first-round RT-PCR of the TCR CDR3, the HTBI primer set was used.

The receptor comes from a woman aged 40 to 50 with Graves disease. The sample in question was peripheral blood mononuclear cells (PBMCs), obtained at new diagnosis, from a patient treated with antithyroid drugs. J is TRBJ1-1 and V is TRBV20-1; 8 bases are shared with TRBD1. CDR3: CSAGQGNTEAFF. The CDR3 nucleotides are TGCAGTGCAGGACAGGGCAACACTGAAGCTTTCTTT.